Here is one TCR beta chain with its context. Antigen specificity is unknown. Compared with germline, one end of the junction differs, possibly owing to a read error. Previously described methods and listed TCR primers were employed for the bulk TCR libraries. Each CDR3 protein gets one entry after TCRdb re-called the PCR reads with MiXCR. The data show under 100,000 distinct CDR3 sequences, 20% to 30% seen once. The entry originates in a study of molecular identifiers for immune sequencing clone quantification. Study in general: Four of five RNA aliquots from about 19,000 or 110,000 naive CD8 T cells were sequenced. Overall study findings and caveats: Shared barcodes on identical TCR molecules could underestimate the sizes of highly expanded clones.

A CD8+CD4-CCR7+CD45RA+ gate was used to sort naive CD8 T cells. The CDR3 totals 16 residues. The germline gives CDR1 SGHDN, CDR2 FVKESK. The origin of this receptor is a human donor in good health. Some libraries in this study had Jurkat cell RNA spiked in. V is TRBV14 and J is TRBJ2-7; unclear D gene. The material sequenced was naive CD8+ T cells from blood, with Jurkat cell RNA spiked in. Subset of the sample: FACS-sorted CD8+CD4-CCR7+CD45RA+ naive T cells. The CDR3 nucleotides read TGTGCCAGCAGCCGTCCCAGCTCCCTACAGCCCTACGGGCAGTACTTC. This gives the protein CASSRPSSLQPYGQYF.